This T cell receptor beta chain came from a study of spatial heterogeneity in lung cancer. Study summary: Available follow-up PBMC samples were sequenced, at a median of roughly 2 years post-resection.

The CDR3 contains 13 residues. The germline CDR1 and CDR2 sequences are MNHNY and SVGAGI (reference sequence). V shed 7 bases and J shed 1 base, with 11 bases lying between them. TCRdb itself ran the 5' RACE reads through MiXCR, one entry per CDR3 protein. This sample has about 94,000 distinct CDR3 sequences; roughly a fifth occur once, and the top ten carry just over 20%. Study conclusions and caveats: There were more appearances of ubiquitous expanded tumor TCRs in blood at resection than at follow-up.

Time point given: blood at routine non-recurrence follow-up after resection. Whole RNA, isolated from tumor, nontumor lung or frozen PBMC, was sequenced without prior sorting. About this clonotype: Its antigen is still unknown.

This TCR was recovered from a male donor with early-stage non-small cell lung cancer. The J gene is TRBJ2-7, the V gene TRBV6-6; no firm D call. This specimen was PBMCs, taken at follow-up. The CDR3 sequence is CASNFVASYEQYF. The CDR3 DNA reads TGTGCCAGCAACTTCGTCGCGTCCTACGAGCAGTACTTC.